One and the same sample provided the 30 T cell receptor beta chains below, sequenced in a study of radiotherapy plus CTLA-4 blockade in lung cancer. Data came from immunoSEQ multiplex PCR; TCRdb stores just in-frame clones and leaves some out. The sample yields roughly 78,000 clones, roughly 78% seen once. Source: peripheral blood, taken from a patient treated with radiotherapy plus ipilimumab. The source of these receptors is a human donor with non-small cell lung cancer who had a complete response to radiotherapy plus ipilimumab.

The genes are TRBV25-1 and TRBJ2-7, with 8 bases matching TRBD2. The V and J ends lost 4 bases and 7 bases, in that order; junction bases with no gene match: 6. CDR3 length: 13 amino acids. Germline lookup yields CDR1 MGHDK and CDR2 SYGVNS. CDR3 protein: CASSGGSGGEQYF. In DNA, the CDR3 is TGTGCCAGCAGTGGGGGCTCGGGAGGGGAGCAGTACTTC.

V is TRBV10-3 and J is TRBJ2-1; TRBD2 aligns across 12 bases. The germline gives CDR1 ENHRY, CDR2 SYGVKD. The trim removed 6 bases at V and 8 bases at J, leaving 8 bases unmatched. This CDR3 has 15 residues. CDR3 residues: CAIRPSGGAKDEQFF. In DNA, the CDR3 is TGTGCCATCAGACCTAGCGGGGGGGCGAAAGATGAGCAGTTCTTC.

J is TRBJ2-2 and V is TRBV19; a weak D match, TRBD1 (5 bases). The germline V and J ends were trimmed by 9 bases and 1 base, with 15 bases remaining between them. CDR3 length equals 15 residues. From germline, CDR1 is LNHDA and CDR2 SQIVND (reference sequence). This chain's CDR3 is CASGPNRLNTGELFF. CDR3 DNA: TGTGCCAGCGGACCGAACAGGTTGAACACCGGGGAGCTGTTTTTT.

This sequence joins TRBV5-1 and TRBJ1-2; D is unresolved. Germline V gene lookup returns CDR1 SGHRS and CDR2 YFSETQ. The V and J ends lost 2 bases and 2 bases respectively, with 10 bases between them. The CDR3 contains 14 residues. As DNA, the CDR3 is TGCGCCAGCAGCTTAGAGAACGGGAACTATGGCTACACCTTC. Protein: CASSLENGNYGYTF. Together with reference TRBV5-1 and TRBJ1-2, the CDR3 gives the full variable domain: KAGVTQTPRYLIKTRGQQVTLSCSPISGHRSVSWYQQTPGQGLQFLFEYFSETQRNKGNFPGRFSGRQFSNSRSEMNVSTLELGDSALYLCASSLENGNYGYTFGSGTRLTVV.

This clone was seen a few times. V gene TRBV19 combines with J gene TRBJ2-2; tentatively, D is TRBD1 (6 bases). The V end was cut by 7 bases, the J end by 5 bases, with 11 bases between. The CDR3 consists of 13 residues. Per germline, CDR1 LNHDA and CDR2 SQIVND (reference sequence). The CDR3, as DNA: TGTGCCAGTAATCGAGGGGGTACCGGGGAGCTGTTTTTT. This encodes CASNRGGTGELFF. The whole variable domain, remainder taken from reference TRBV19 and TRBJ2-2, is DGGITQSPKYLFRKEGQNVTLSCEQNLNHDAMYWYRQDPGQGLRLIYYSQIVNDFQKGDIAEGYSVSREKKESFPLTVTSAQKNPTAFYLCASNRGGTGELFFGEGSRLTVL.

The V gene is TRBV27, the J gene TRBJ1-3; D perhaps matches TRBD1 (6 bases). This CDR3 comprises 17 residues. V gave up 3 bases and J gave up 0 bases, with 15 bases separating them. The germline CDR1 and CDR2 sequences are MNHEY and SMNVEV (reference sequence). This CDR3 reads CASSFQRQESSGNTIYF. CDR3 bases: TGTGCCAGCAGTTTCCAGAGACAGGAGAGCTCTGGAAACACCATATATTTT.

This rearrangement joins TRBV7-8 to TRBJ1-4; TRBD1 aligns across 7 bases. CDR3 size: 15 residues. Germline V gene data show CDR1 as SGHVS and CDR2 as FQNEAQ. The V gene end was trimmed by 1 base and the J gene end by 5 bases; junction bases not matched to a gene: 4. The CDR3 reads CASSLEAGGNEKLFF. CDR3 sequence (DNA): TGTGCCAGCAGCTTAGAGGCAGGGGGAAATGAAAAACTGTTTTTT.

The rearrangement links TRBV6-5 to TRBJ1-2; TRBD1 aligns across 8 bases. V trimming: 4 bases; J trimming: 3 bases; junction bases outside the gene matches: 7. The V gene's germline CDR1 is MNHEY and CDR2 SVGAGI. This CDR3 comprises 15 residues. CDR3 in amino acids: CASSFLGQGDYGYTF. The CDR3 nucleotides read TGTGCCAGCAGTTTCCTAGGACAGGGTGACTATGGCTACACCTTC.

Written as DNA, the CDR3 is TGTGCCAGCTCACCGGGGACACGTTATGGCTACACCTTC. The encoded protein is CASSPGTRYGYTF. V gene TRBV18 combines with J gene TRBJ1-2, with D possibly TRBD1 on 6 matching bases. V lost 3 bases, J lost 5 bases, and 10 bases lay in between. Per the germline V gene, CDR1 is KGHSH and CDR2 is LQKENI. The CDR3 loop spans 13 amino acids.

Concerning this clone: A junction boundary mismatches the germline segment, possibly from a read error. The chain joins TRBV7-7 to TRBJ2-5; TRBD2 agrees at 8 bases. Germline values: CDR1 SSHAT, CDR2 FNYEAQ (reference sequence). This CDR3 is 14 amino acids long. Here the CDR3 reads CASSLVGGAETQYF. The CDR3 nucleotides read TGTGCTAGCAGCTTAGTCGGGGGGGCGGAGACCCAGTACTTC.

The chain recombines TRBV27 with TRBJ1-4; TRBD1 agrees at 7 bases. The CDR3 has 15 amino acids. The germline V gene encodes CDR1 MNHEY and CDR2 SMNVEV (reference sequence). V was clipped by 5 bases and J by 8 bases; unmatched bases: 11. CDR3: CASSQAGGYKEKLFF. The DNA of the CDR3 is TGTGCCAGCAGTCAGGCAGGGGGTTACAAGGAAAAACTGTTTTTT.

The chain is built from TRBV5-1 and TRBJ2-3; D is unclear. The CDR3 consists of 14 residues. Germline assignment: CDR1 SGHRS and CDR2 YFSETQ. With 3 bases removed from V and 8 bases from J, the gap between germline ends came to 16 bases. This CDR3 reads CASSYPSASGTQYF. CDR3 nucleotides: TGCGCCAGCAGCTACCCATCCGCGTCTGGTACGCAGTATTTT.

The V call is TRBV14, the J call TRBJ2-1, with 14 bases fitting TRBD2. The V gene end was trimmed by 5 bases and the J gene end by 12 bases; junction bases not matched to a gene: 6. The CDR3 runs to 14 residues. Germline assignment: CDR1 SGHDN and CDR2 FVKESK. The CDR3 region has the DNA TGTGCCAGCAGCGAGGGACTAGCGGGAGTTAGGCAGTTCTTC. The encoded protein is CASSEGLAGVRQFF.

This sequence joins TRBV18 and TRBJ1-2, with a possible D match to TRBD1 (6 bases). Germline V gives CDR1 KGHSH, CDR2 LQKENI. CDR3 length: 14 residues. V lost 2 bases and J 4 bases, leaving 11 bases between the germline ends. CDR3 in amino acids: CASSPGDNTYGYTF. CDR3 DNA sequence: TGTGCCAGCTCACCAGGGGACAACACCTATGGCTACACCTTC.

This chain joins TRBV30 and TRBJ1-2; D not certain. Trimming left V 1 base short and J 8 bases short, with 8 bases between. The CDR3 runs to 11 residues. CDR1 and CDR2 from the germline V gene are GTSNPN and SVGIG (reference sequence). CDR3 amino acids: CAWSAPRGYTF. The CDR3 DNA reads as TGTGCCTGGAGTGCCCCTCGAGGCTACACCTTC.

The rearrangement uses TRBV5-1 and TRBJ2-2, with D possibly matching TRBD1 (5 bases). The CDR3 has 15 residues. Germline CDR1 reads SGHRS; CDR2 reads YFSETQ. Trimming took 4 bases from V and 3 from J, leaving 13 bases between them. The CDR3 reads CASSDWTWDTGELFF. The CDR3 DNA is TGCGCCAGCAGCGATTGGACATGGGACACCGGGGAGCTGTTTTTT.

This chain joins TRBV30 and TRBJ2-7, with a possible D match to TRBD1 (6 bases). CDR3 size: 12 residues. Germline V gene sequence: CDR1 GTSNPN, CDR2 SVGIG (reference sequence). The V gene lost 2 bases and the J gene lost 9 bases, with 14 bases spanning the gap. The CDR3 DNA reads as TGTGCCTGGAGTAGGGGGTCCGCTGGGCAGTACTTC. Translation: CAWSRGSAGQYF.

The chain links TRBV9 to TRBJ2-2; D not resolved. Germline V gene lookup returns CDR1 SGDLS and CDR2 YYNGEE. The CDR3 is 15 amino acids. Trimming cost V 3 bases and J 4 bases, with 13 bases left between them. The CDR3 bases are TGTGCCAGCAGCGCCAGACTGACTTCCACCGGGGAGCTGTTTTTT. It codes for CASSARLTSTGELFF.

This clone was seen a few times. The chain is built from TRBV4-3 and TRBJ2-2; TRBD1 aligns across 8 bases. Germline V gene lookup returns CDR1 LGHNA and CDR2 YSLEER. V gave up 2 bases and J gave up 5 bases; unmatched junction bases: 1. This CDR3 region has 14 residues. Here the CDR3 reads CASSQRQGTGELFF. CDR3 coding DNA: TGCGCCAGCAGCCAAAGACAGGGGACCGGGGAGCTGTTTTTT.

The V call is TRBV19, the J call TRBJ2-5, with TRBD2 matching over 14 bases. This CDR3 spans 17 amino acids. The trim removed 0 bases at V and 4 bases at J, leaving 4 bases unmatched. Germline V gene lookup returns CDR1 LNHDA and CDR2 SQIVND (reference sequence). The CDR3 DNA reads as TGTGCCAGTAGTATAGATGGACTAGCGGGGGGCCGAGAGACCCAGTACTTC. Its translation: CASSIDGLAGGRETQYF. Variable domain in full (rest from reference TRBV19 and TRBJ2-5): DGGITQSPKYLFRKEGQNVTLSCEQNLNHDAMYWYRQDPGQGLRLIYYSQIVNDFQKGDIAEGYSVSREKKESFPLTVTSAQKNPTAFYLCASSIDGLAGGRETQYFGPGTRLLVL.

This clone was seen a handful of times. The chain joins TRBV7-8 to TRBJ1-1; tentative D call: TRBD1 (6 bases). Trimming stripped 1 base from V and 1 base from J, with 10 bases between. The CDR3 consists of 15 residues. Germline V lookup: CDR1 SGHVS, CDR2 FQNEAQ. This CDR3 is CASSLDARGNTEAFF. DNA for the CDR3: TGTGCCAGCAGCTTAGATGCCAGGGGGAACACTGAAGCTTTCTTT.

The chain couples TRBV2 to TRBJ2-7; D is perhaps TRBD1 (5 bases). V lost 6 bases and J lost 10, with 16 bases in between. This CDR3 region has 12 residues. The germline V gene encodes CDR1 SNHLY and CDR2 FYNNEI. Here the CDR3 DNA reads TGTGCCAGCAGGTTTCAGGGCTCGGACCAGTACTTC. Its translation is CASRFQGSDQYF.

The chain links TRBV5-1 to TRBJ2-1; 11 nucleotides align to TRBD1. V shed 0 bases and J 4 bases; nucleotides not matched to a gene: 3. This CDR3 comprises 16 residues. CDR1 is SGHRS and CDR2 is YFSETQ in the germline V gene. The CDR3 DNA follows: TGCGCCAGCAGCTTGGAGGGGACAGGGGGGTACAATGAGCAGTTCTTC. It encodes CASSLEGTGGYNEQFF. The full variable domain, with the rest looked up from reference TRBV5-1 and TRBJ2-1, is KAGVTQTPRYLIKTRGQQVTLSCSPISGHRSVSWYQQTPGQGLQFLFEYFSETQRNKGNFPGRFSGRQFSNSRSEMNVSTLELGDSALYLCASSLEGTGGYNEQFFGPGTRLTVL.

The rearrangement uses TRBV30 and TRBJ2-7; no firm D call. Germline CDR1 is GTSNPN and CDR2 is SVGIG (reference sequence). V shed 2 bases and J shed 0 bases, with 14 bases lying between them. CDR3 length equals 15 residues. The DNA of the CDR3 is TGTGCCTGGAGTCGGTTGGGCCTTAGCTCCTACGAGCAGTACTTC. It specifies CAWSRLGLSSYEQYF.

The V and J genes are TRBV6-5 and TRBJ1-1; D possibly corresponds to TRBD1 (5 bases). V lost 5 bases and J lost 0, with 10 bases in between. Germline V lookup: CDR1 MNHEY, CDR2 SVGAGI. The CDR3 is made up of 14 amino acids. CDR3 residues: CASSDDRLNTEAFF. CDR3 DNA: TGTGCCAGCAGTGATGACAGACTGAACACTGAAGCTTTCTTT.

This chain joins TRBV18 and TRBJ1-5; 7 bases line up with TRBD1. The V gene's germline CDR1 is KGHSH and CDR2 LQKENI. This CDR3 is 15 amino acids long. V lost 6 bases, J lost 7 bases, and 12 bases stayed unmatched. CDR3 region: CASSRQGFPIQPQHF. In DNA, the CDR3 is TGTGCCAGCTCTCGACAGGGATTCCCCATCCAGCCCCAGCATTTT.

Many counts were recorded for this clone. This chain uses TRBV19 with TRBJ1-5, with a tentative D call TRBD1 (6 bases). This CDR3 has 13 residues. Per germline, CDR1 LNHDA and CDR2 SQIVND (reference sequence). V lost 5 bases, J lost 4 bases, and 9 bases lay in between. CDR3 loop: CASSVQGNQPQHF. The CDR3 DNA follows: TGTGCCAGTAGTGTTCAGGGGAATCAGCCCCAGCATTTT.

V gene TRBV27 combines with J gene TRBJ2-7, with TRBD2 as a possible D gene (6 bases). The CDR3 runs 14 residues. The germline V and J ends were trimmed by 7 bases and 2 bases, with 15 bases remaining between them. Germline V gene lookup returns CDR1 MNHEY and CDR2 SMNVEV (reference sequence). The CDR3 sequence: CASNPAGRPYEQYV. As DNA, the CDR3 is TGTGCCAGCAATCCGGCGGGAAGGCCCTACGAGCAGTACGTC.

V is TRBV15 and J is TRBJ2-5, with D maybe TRBD1 (6 bases). This CDR3 is 17 amino acids long. V was trimmed by 0 bases and J by 2 bases, leaving 16 bases between them. In germline, CDR1 is LNHNV, CDR2 YYDKDF (reference sequence). The CDR3 reads CATSRDSRAGAQETQYF. The CDR3, as DNA: TGTGCCACCAGCAGAGATTCCCGGGCAGGGGCACAAGAGACCCAGTACTTC.

This sequence joins TRBV25-1 and TRBJ1-4; possibly TRBD1 for D (5 bases). The CDR3 is made up of 17 amino acids. Per germline, CDR1 MGHDK and CDR2 SYGVNS. With 5 bases removed from V and 4 bases from J, the gap between germline ends came to 20 bases. The CDR3 DNA reads TGTGCCAGCAGTTCCACTCACCGGGGGGGTAGTAATGAAAAACTGTTTTTT. This translates into CASSSTHRGGSNEKLFF.